This T cell receptor (beta chain) was sequenced in a study of cytomegalovirus exposure and HLA in healthy donors. Vbeta (60) and Jbeta (13) primers were used in the PCR. Clones were read by immunoSEQ multiplex PCR, and TCRdb kept only the in-frame ones, dropping some. The data contain roughly 200,000 clones, roughly 80% of them singletons. Trimming shortened V by 0 bases and J by 0 bases, and 8 bases separated the two germline ends. The CDR3 length is 15 residues. Germline loops: CDR1 SGHTA, CDR2 FQGTGA. This clone showed up just a few times. Material for sequencing was PBMCs. The receptor comes from a man aged 30-40 years in good health and CMV-seronegative. The genes are TRBV7-3 and TRBJ2-5; no firm D call. In DNA, the CDR3 is TGTGCCAGCAGCTTAACCGGAGCGTACCAAGAGACCCAGTACTTC. Protein sequence: CASSLTGAYQETQYF.